This passage covers 2 T cell receptor beta chains from one sample sequenced in a study of T cell changes during pregnancy in multiple sclerosis. TCRdb keeps only in-frame clones here, not all; method: immunoSEQ multiplex PCR. The sample holds about 77,000 clones; around 89% are singletons and the top ten take 1.5% to 2%. Material: peripheral blood, obtained before pregnancy. These receptors all come from a female donor with multiple sclerosis, enrolled in a pregnancy study.

This rearrangement joins TRBV19 to TRBJ1-1; TRBD1 agrees at 9 bases. The CDR3 has 14 residues. Germline V gene data show CDR1 as LNHDA and CDR2 as SQIVND (reference sequence). The J segment lost 0 bases and the V segment lost 10 bases, leaving 6 bases of the junction unmatched. CDR3 sequence: CATRQGGMNTEAFF. CDR3 nucleotide sequence: TGTGCCACGAGACAGGGGGGAATGAACACTGAAGCTTTCTTT.

For this clone: The junction departs from germline at one end; a sequencing error may be responsible. This sequence joins TRBV6-5 and TRBJ1-1; the D is unclear. The CDR3 loop spans 14 amino acids. CDR1 is MNHEY, CDR2 SVGAGI, per germline. CDR3 DNA sequence: TGTGCCAGCAGATACTTCACTGCGAACACTGAAGCTTTCTTT. Protein: CASRYFTANTEAFF.